A selection of T cell receptor beta chains follows, all from one sample in a study of cytomegalovirus exposure and HLA in healthy donors. Measured with immunoSEQ multiplex PCR; TCRdb has only the in-frame clones, and not every one. The sample consists of over 90,000 clones, roughly two thirds of them appearing once. The sequenced material came from PBMCs. The source is a middle-aged man in good health and CMV-seronegative. CDR3s include the opening cysteine and the closing phenylalanine or tryptophan. Fields, in order: clone size, V gene, J gene, D gene, CDR3 DNA, CDR3 protein. D genes are given only for firm matches. A clone size is listed for some rows: how often the clone was seen (once, few, many), or a class if it is expanded.

>-|TRBV5-4|TRBJ2-1|TRBD2
TGTGCCAGCAGCTTGGGGACTAGCGGGGGCTTATACAATGAGCAGTTCTTC
CASSLGTSGGLYNEQFF
>-|TRBV28|TRBJ2-7|-
TGTGCCAGCACCACGGTCGGGGCAGGCGGGAAGATCAACTTC
CASTTVGAGGKINF
>-|TRBV2|TRBJ1-3|-
TGTGCCAGCTCAAGGGAGGGGATTAAAGGAAACACCATATATTTT
CASSREGIKGNTIYF
>few|TRBV7-6|TRBJ1-4|-
TGTGCCAGCAGCTTATCGGGGGAAAAACTGTTTTTT
CASSLSGEKLFF
>once|TRBV7-9|TRBJ2-7|TRBD1
TGTGCCAGCAGCGAACCGGGACAGACCTACGAGCAGTACTTC
CASSEPGQTYEQYF
>few|TRBV6-5|TRBJ1-6|TRBD1
TGTGCCAGCAGTCGGACAGGGGCTTCACCCCTCCACTTT
CASSRTGASPLHF
>-|TRBV19|TRBJ2-1|-
TGTGCCAGTAGTATAACAGGGTCGACCTACAATGAGCAGTTCTTC
CASSITGSTYNEQFF
>-|TRBV28|TRBJ1-1|-
TGTGCCAGCAACGACAGGCCGAACACTGAAGCTTTCTTT
CASNDRPNTEAFF
>-|TRBV21-1|TRBJ1-2|-
TGTGCCAGCAGCAAATATTCAGGGTTCTATGGCTACACCTTC
CASSKYSGFYGYTF
>few|TRBV6-1|TRBJ2-7|TRBD1
TGTGCCAGCAGTGAAGCCGAAGACAGGGGCTACGAGCAGTACTTC
CASSEAEDRGYEQYF
>-|TRBV5-4|TRBJ2-7|TRBD2
TGTGCCAGCAGCTTGAGTAGGGAGGGCGAGCAGTACTTC
CASSLSREGEQYF
>-|TRBV5-1|TRBJ2-5|TRBD2
TGCGCCAGCAGCTTCGGGGGGGGCAGGGAGACCCAGTACTTC
CASSFGGGRETQYF
>-|TRBV7-6|TRBJ2-7|TRBD2
TGTGCCAGCAGCCCCCGGGGTAGCGGGTACTACGAGCAGTACTTC
CASSPRGSGYYEQYF
>medium-sized|TRBV6-5|TRBJ1-4|TRBD1
TGTGCCAGCAGCCGGACAGGGGATAATGAAAAACTGTTTTTT
CASSRTGDNEKLFF
>-|TRBV27|TRBJ2-7|-
TGTGCCAGCAGTTTACTTGGGGGGGCCATCTACGAGCAGTACTTC
CASSLLGGAIYEQYF
>once|TRBV5-1|TRBJ2-6|TRBD1
TGCGCCAGCAGCTCCGGGACAGTTAGCTCTGGGGCCAACGTCCTGACTTTC
CASSSGTVSSGANVLTF
>-|TRBV11-3|TRBJ2-5|-
TGTGCCAGCAGCTTAGAGGGCAGTGAAGAGACCCAGTACTTC
CASSLEGSEETQYF
>-|TRBV4-2|TRBJ1-5|-
TGTGCCAGCAGCCGGGACAACAATCAGCCCCAGCATTTT
CASSRDNNQPQHF
>-|TRBV7-2|TRBJ2-1|-
TGTGCCAGCAGCTTAACACGGGGCAATGAGCAGTTCTTC
CASSLTRGNEQFF
>-|TRBV5-1|TRBJ2-3|-
TGCGCCAGCAGCTTGGATACCGGAGATACGCAGTATTTT
CASSLDTGDTQYF
>-|TRBV9|TRBJ2-5|-
TGTGCCAGCAGCGCCGAAGTAGCGGATGGGACCCAGTACTTC
CASSAEVADGTQYF
>-|TRBV6-6|TRBJ2-6|-
TGTGCCAGCAGTTCCAGGATCTCTGGGGCCAACGTCCTGACTTTC
CASSSRISGANVLTF
>few|TRBV2|TRBJ2-1|TRBD2
TGTGCCAGCAGTGAAGGCCTAGCGGGCTACAATGAGCAGTTCTTC
CASSEGLAGYNEQFF
>-|TRBV7-4|TRBJ1-4|-
TGTGCCAGCAGCTTAGGTGGAGGGCTGGGTGAAAAACTGTTTTTT
CASSLGGGLGEKLFF
>-|TRBV5-1|TRBJ2-3|-
TGCGCCAGCAGCTCCGGACAAGGCCTAAGGACGGATATGCAGTATTTT
CASSSGQGLRTDMQYF
>-|TRBV19|TRBJ1-5|-
TGTGCCACCTCGGGGAACCCTGCACAGGGCTCTCAGCCCCAGCATTTT
CATSGNPAQGSQPQHF
>once|TRBV7-9|TRBJ1-2|TRBD1
TGTGCCAGCAGCTCTTTCCGGGACAGGGGATTTCTTGGCTACACCTTC
CASSSFRDRGFLGYTF
>few|TRBV28|TRBJ1-1|-
TGTGCCAGCAGTTACGGGAACACTGAAGCTTTCTTT
CASSYGNTEAFF
>-|TRBV9|TRBJ1-4|TRBD1
TGTGCCAGCAGCCCTAACAGGGGGGCGAATGAAAAACTGTTTTTT
CASSPNRGANEKLFF
>-|TRBV19|TRBJ1-5|-
TGTGCCACCGGTTGGCAGGGGAACAATCAGCCCCAGCATTTT
CATGWQGNNQPQHF
>-|TRBV7-7|TRBJ2-2|-
TGTGCCAGCAGCGACAGGATGTCGGCCGGGGAGCTGTTTTTT
CASSDRMSAGELFF
>-|TRBV5-1|TRBJ2-5|TRBD1
TGCGCCAGCAGCTCCACCGGGACAGGGGAAGAGACCCAGTACTTC
CASSSTGTGEETQYF
>-|TRBV4-3|TRBJ2-3|TRBD2
TGCGCCAGCAGCCAGAGTCTGCGGGGGGACACAGATACGCAGTATTTT
CASSQSLRGDTDTQYF
>-|TRBV5-1|TRBJ1-4|TRBD1
TGCGCCAGCAGCTTGGCCGGACAGGATTATGAAAAACTGTTTTTT
CASSLAGQDYEKLFF
>-|TRBV2|TRBJ1-5|-
TGTGCCAGCAAGTTGTTCGGACAAAGCAATCAGCCCCAGCATTTT
CASKLFGQSNQPQHF
>-|TRBV7-9|TRBJ1-5|-
TGTGCCAGCAGCTCAGGGGACCCTCAGCCCCAGCATTTT
CASSSGDPQPQHF
>-|TRBV4-3|TRBJ1-5|-
TGCGCCAGCAGCCAAGATCCGTCGGGGAATCAGCCCCAGCATTTT
CASSQDPSGNQPQHF
>many|TRBV6-5|TRBJ1-6|-
TGTGCCAGCAGCCGAGGACAGTCGAACGATTCACCCCTCCACTTT
CASSRGQSNDSPLHF
>-|TRBV28|TRBJ1-1|-
TGTGCCAGCAGTTTCCCCAGGGGAGCTTTCTTT
CASSFPRGAFF
>-|TRBV7-9|TRBJ2-7|-
TGTGCCAGCAGCTTAGAGCGGCAGAAAACCTACGAGCAGTACTTC
CASSLERQKTYEQYF
>-|TRBV25-1|TRBJ2-3|TRBD2
TGTGCCAGCAGTGCGGGGGGGAGCACAGATACGCAGTATTTT
CASSAGGSTDTQYF
>-|TRBV7-9|TRBJ1-6|-
TGTGCCAGCAGCAAAGGGGGTAATTCACCCCTCCACTTT
CASSKGGNSPLHF
>once|TRBV19|TRBJ1-2|TRBD1
TGTGCCAGTAGTATGTCGTCAGGGGGCCTCTATGGCTACACCTTC
CASSMSSGGLYGYTF
>once|TRBV7-9|TRBJ2-7|TRBD1
TGTGCCAGCAGCTCCTTAGGACAGGGGAGGAACTACGAGCAGTACTTC
CASSSLGQGRNYEQYF
>-|TRBV27|TRBJ2-1|TRBD2
TGTGCCAGCAAACTAAGCGGGGGGGCTCAGCCTGAGCAGTTCTTC
CASKLSGGAQPEQFF
>-|TRBV10-3|TRBJ2-6|TRBD1
TGTGCCATCAGAGAGGACAGGGCTCTAGAGTCTGGGGCCAACGTCCTGACTTTC
CAIREDRALESGANVLTF
>-|TRBV11-3|TRBJ2-3|-
TGTGCCAGCAGCGGGGGGGCCATAGATACGCAGTATTTT
CASSGGAIDTQYF
>once|TRBV15|TRBJ1-1|TRBD1
TGTGCCACCAGCACCAGGGGGCGCAGGACTGAAGCTTTCTTT
CATSTRGRRTEAFF
>-|TRBV15|TRBJ1-1|-
TGTGCCACCAGCAGAGTACCGCAGGGAGCTTTCTTT
CATSRVPQGAFF
>-|TRBV6-5|TRBJ1-4|TRBD1
TGTGCCAGCAGTTACATGGGACAGGGCAGTGAAAAACTGTTTTTT
CASSYMGQGSEKLFF
>-|TRBV5-8|TRBJ2-1|-
TGTGCCAGCAGCCCACAATACAATGAGCAGTTCTTC
CASSPQYNEQFF
>few|TRBV5-6|TRBJ2-7|TRBD1
TGTGCCAGCAGCTTGATGACAGGGGGCTACGAGCAGTACTTC
CASSLMTGGYEQYF
>few|TRBV5-4|TRBJ2-7|-
TGTGCCAGCAGCGCGGGCTCCTACGAGCAGTACTTC
CASSAGSYEQYF
>few|TRBV4-2|TRBJ2-2|-
TGTGCCAGCAGCCAAGATATGGGGGGAAGGACCGGGGAGCTGTTTTTT
CASSQDMGGRTGELFF
>few|TRBV5-6|TRBJ1-2|-
TGTGCCAGCAGCCCGGGGAGTCGGTTATATGGCTACACCTTC
CASSPGSRLYGYTF
>few|TRBV10-3|TRBJ2-3|-
TGTGCCATCAGTGAGTCAAGGGGCGTCCGCACAGATACGCAGTATTTT
CAISESRGVRTDTQYF
>-|TRBV4-3|TRBJ1-1|TRBD1
TGCGCCAGCAGCCAAGGATACAGGGGGCTGTACACTGAAGCTTTCTTT
CASSQGYRGLYTEAFF
>-|TRBV9|TRBJ2-1|TRBD2
TGTGCCAGCAGCGTAGGGTCTAGCGGGGGGACAAGTGAGCAGTTCTTC
CASSVGSSGGTSEQFF
>-|TRBV2|TRBJ1-6|-
TGTGCCAGCAGTATAAATCTTGGCGGATATAATTCACCCCTCCACTTT
CASSINLGGYNSPLHF